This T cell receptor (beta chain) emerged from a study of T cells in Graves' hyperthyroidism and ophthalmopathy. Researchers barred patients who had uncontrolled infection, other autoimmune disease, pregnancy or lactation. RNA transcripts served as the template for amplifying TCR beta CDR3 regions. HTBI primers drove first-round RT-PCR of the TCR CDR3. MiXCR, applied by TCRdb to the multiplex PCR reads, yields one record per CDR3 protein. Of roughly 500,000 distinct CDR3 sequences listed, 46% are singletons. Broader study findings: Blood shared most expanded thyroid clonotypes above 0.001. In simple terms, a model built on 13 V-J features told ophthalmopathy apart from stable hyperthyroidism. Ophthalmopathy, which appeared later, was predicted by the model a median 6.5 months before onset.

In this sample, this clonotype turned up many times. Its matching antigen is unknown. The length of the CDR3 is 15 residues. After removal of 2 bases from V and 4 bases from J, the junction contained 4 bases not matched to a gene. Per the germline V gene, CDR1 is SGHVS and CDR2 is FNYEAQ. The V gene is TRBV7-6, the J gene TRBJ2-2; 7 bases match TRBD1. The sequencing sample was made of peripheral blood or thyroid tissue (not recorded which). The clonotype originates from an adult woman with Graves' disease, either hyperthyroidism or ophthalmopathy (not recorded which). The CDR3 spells CASSLRTGGTGELFF. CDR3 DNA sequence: TGTGCCAGCAGCTTACGGACAGGCGGCACCGGGGAGCTGTTTTTT.